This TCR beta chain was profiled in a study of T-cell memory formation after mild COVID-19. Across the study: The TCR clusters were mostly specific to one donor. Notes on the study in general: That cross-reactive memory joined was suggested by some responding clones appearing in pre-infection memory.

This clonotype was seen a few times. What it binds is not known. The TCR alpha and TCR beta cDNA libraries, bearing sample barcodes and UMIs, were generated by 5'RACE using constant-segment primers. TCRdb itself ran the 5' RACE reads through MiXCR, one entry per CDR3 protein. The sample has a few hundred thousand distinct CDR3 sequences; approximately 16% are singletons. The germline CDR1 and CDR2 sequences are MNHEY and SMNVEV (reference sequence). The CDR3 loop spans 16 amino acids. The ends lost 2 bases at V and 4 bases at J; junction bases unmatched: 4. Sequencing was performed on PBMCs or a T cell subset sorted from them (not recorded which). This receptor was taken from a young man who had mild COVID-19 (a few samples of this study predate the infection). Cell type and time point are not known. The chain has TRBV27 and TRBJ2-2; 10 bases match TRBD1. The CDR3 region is CASSLPGQGSTGELFF. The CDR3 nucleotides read TGTGCCAGCAGTTTACCGGGACAGGGGTCCACCGGGGAGCTGTTTTTT.